Shown below are 23 T cell receptor beta chains from a single sample sequenced in a study of vaccination effects on CD4 cells after COVID-19 (dated by TCRdb to about 2022). In the ViraFEST assay, PBMC were stimulated with viral peptide pools, and antigen-specific CD4+ T cell clonotypes were then identified by expansion using TCR sequencing. After around eleven days of culture, CD4+ T cells were isolated with the EasySep CD4+ T cell isolation kit. Negative nucleocapsid antibody results before and after vaccination confirmed that the healthy vaccine recipients had no prior SARS-CoV-2 infection. Their specific antigens are unknown. Library preparation used the immunoSEQ multiplex PCR assay. TCRdb holds this immuneACCESS table with in-frame rearrangements only. Some clones are missing; in checked studies, unresolved V genes explain under half, and the rest has no known cause. The sample has 70,000 or so clones on record, around 79% of them singletons. Over 2.5% of the sample is held by the ten biggest clonotypes.

The source was CD4+ T cells from PBMCs cultured with HCoV-NL63 spike peptides, collected before COVID-19 vaccination. The sample's cell subset or site label is to be understood as: HCoV-NL63 spike overlapping peptide pool stimulation. The receptor source for this set is a human donor who received a COVID-19 vaccine.

This clone was recorded a few times. This chain links TRBV6-5 with TRBJ2-1, with 12 bases fitting TRBD1. CDR1 and CDR2 (germline): MNHEY, SVGAGI. The CDR3 runs 15 residues. Germline trimming cut 5 bases from V and 4 bases from J; bases unmatched to any gene: 3. CDR3 loop: CASSRDRGRYNEQFF. CDR3 nucleotides: TGTGCCAGCAGTAGGGACAGGGGGCGGTACAATGAGCAGTTCTTC.

The rearrangement links TRBV12-3 or TRBV12-4 to TRBJ2-5; D gene ambiguous. The CDR3 consists of 11 residues. Trimming removed 4 bases at V and 5 bases at J, with 5 bases between. CDR3 sequence: CASSSWETQYF. The CDR3 region has the DNA TGTGCCAGCAGTTCTTGGGAGACCCAGTACTTC.

V usage is TRBV5-1 and J usage is TRBJ2-3, with a weak D call TRBD1 (8 bases). Trimming took 3 bases from V and 1 from J, leaving 12 bases between them. Germline lookup yields CDR1 SGHRS and CDR2 YFSETQ. CDR3 length equals 15 residues. CDR3 residues: CASSWGGQGTDTQYF. The CDR3 DNA sequence: TGCGCCAGCAGCTGGGGGGGACAGGGCACAGATACGCAGTATTTT.

The chain carries TRBV6-5 and TRBJ2-7, with 9 nucleotides matching TRBD1. Germline CDR1 is MNHEY and CDR2 is SVGAGI. J lost 0 bases, V lost 7 bases, and 7 bases had no gene match. The CDR3 is made up of 15 amino acids. The CDR3 is CASMPQQGASYEQYV. CDR3 bases: TGTGCCAGCATGCCTCAACAGGGGGCCTCCTACGAGCAGTACGTC.

The chain has TRBV6-6 and TRBJ1-6; D not certain. The germline V gene encodes CDR1 MNHNY and CDR2 SVGAGI (reference sequence). With 2 bases removed from V and 17 bases from J, the gap between germline ends came to 16 bases. This CDR3 spans 13 amino acids. The CDR3 DNA sequence: TGTGCCAGCAGTTACGGTACCGACTCCCGGGTCCACTTT. Translation gives CASSYGTDSRVHF.

The chain joins TRBV5-1 to TRBJ2-3; D might be TRBD1 (6 bases). V lost 5 bases, J lost 4 bases, and 17 bases lay in between. The CDR3 is made up of 15 amino acids. The germline CDR1 and CDR2 sequences are SGHRS and YFSETQ. CDR3 bases: TGCGCCAGCAGACCTAGGACTGAGGGGGCAGATACGCAGTATTTT. It codes for CASRPRTEGADTQYF.

A few counts support this clone. The rearrangement uses TRBV19 and TRBJ2-6; a possible D gene is TRBD1 (6 bases). Germline V gene lookup returns CDR1 LNHDA and CDR2 SQIVND (reference sequence). There are 15 residues in the CDR3. Trimming removed 6 bases at V and 2 bases at J, with 11 bases between. This CDR3 reads CASSSKGAGANVLTF. The CDR3 DNA sequence: TGTGCCAGTAGCAGTAAGGGGGCTGGGGCCAACGTCCTGACTTTC.

This CDR3 reads CAWSGQGIGNSPLHF. The CDR3 coding sequence is TGTGCCTGGAGTGGACAGGGGATAGGTAATTCACCCCTCCACTTT. The chain has TRBV30 and TRBJ1-6; 8 bases are shared with TRBD1. Germline V gives CDR1 GTSNPN, CDR2 SVGIG (reference sequence). V dropped 1 base and J dropped 6; count of bases not matched to a gene: 5. The CDR3 is made up of 15 amino acids.

The rearrangement uses TRBV11-3 and TRBJ2-5, with 11 bases matching TRBD1. Germline loops: CDR1 SGHNT, CDR2 YENEEA. This CDR3 region has 14 residues. V lost 5 bases to trimming and J lost 4 bases; unmatched junction nucleotides: 3. The CDR3 DNA reads as TGTGCCAGCAGCACGGGACAGGGGGGAGAGACCCAGTACTTC. Protein product: CASSTGQGGETQYF.

The V call is TRBV18, the J call TRBJ1-5; 7 bases agree with TRBD1. The junction had 5 bases not matched to a gene; V was cut back by 5 bases and J by 7 bases. CDR1 and CDR2 from the germline V gene are KGHSH and LQKENI. CDR3 length: 13 residues. CDR3 sequence (DNA): TGTGCCAGCTCATCTACAGGGGAACAGCCCCAGCATTTT. As protein: CASSSTGEQPQHF.

This clone was seen a handful of times. The chain joins TRBV4-1 to TRBJ2-3; 9 bases align to TRBD2. Germline V gives CDR1 MGHRA, CDR2 YSYEKL. Trimming at V came to 1 base and at J to 0 bases, leaving 8 bases not matched to a gene. This CDR3 is 18 amino acids long. The CDR3 DNA sequence: TGCGCCAGCAGCCAAGGACTAGCGGCAATTCTAAGCACAGATACGCAGTATTTT. Translated, it gives CASSQGLAAILSTDTQYF.

This clone has a handful of counts. The chain recombines TRBV6-6 with TRBJ1-1; no reliable D call. Germline V CDR1 and CDR2: MNHNY, SVGAGI (reference sequence). This CDR3 has 14 residues. The V and J ends lost 7 bases and 1 base respectively, with 13 bases between them. The DNA of the CDR3 is TGTGCCAGCACCCCGAACGTGGGGAACACTGAAGCTTTCTTT. Translated, it gives CASTPNVGNTEAFF.

This chain uses TRBV19 with TRBJ2-1, with 8 bases identical to TRBD2. Trimming cost V 3 bases and J 5 bases; bases outside gene matches: 6. The CDR3 contains 15 residues. Germline V lookup: CDR1 LNHDA, CDR2 SQIVND (reference sequence). The CDR3 region has the DNA TGTGCCAGTAGTATTACAGCGGGGGCCCACAATGAGCAGTTCTTC. As protein: CASSITAGAHNEQFF.

The V gene is TRBV21-1, the J gene TRBJ1-1. TRBV21-1 is a listed pseudogene. This CDR3 region has 11 residues. CDR3 sequence reads: CASSRGSEAFF. The CDR3 DNA is TGTGCCAGCAGTCGAGGATCTGAAGCTTTCTTT.

The V and J genes are TRBV6-5 and TRBJ1-2; tentatively, D is TRBD1 (5 bases). The CDR3 is 13 amino acids. Between the trimmed V and J ends, which lost 5 bases and 5 bases, there was a span of 12 bases. Germline lookup yields CDR1 MNHEY and CDR2 SVGAGI. CDR3 in amino acids: CASSRDGQYGYTF. DNA for the CDR3: TGTGCCAGCAGTCGGGACGGCCAATATGGCTACACCTTC.

This clone has a single count. The rearrangement uses TRBV5-1 and TRBJ2-7; D is ambiguous. Per germline, CDR1 SGHRS and CDR2 YFSETQ. V gave up 0 bases and J gave up 1 base, with 17 bases separating them. The CDR3 totals 17 residues. The CDR3 nucleotides are TGCGCCAGCAGCTTGGCCAGTGGGAAACCAGGATCCTACGAGCAGTACGTC. Protein: CASSLASGKPGSYEQYV.

J is TRBJ2-5 and V is TRBV7-2; D assignment may be TRBD1 or TRBD2 (7 bases each). Trimming left V 2 bases short and J 4 bases short, with 14 bases between. The CDR3 totals 15 residues. Germline loops: CDR1 SGHTA, CDR2 FQGNSA. CDR3 sequence reads: CASSLQGGAGETQYF. For the CDR3, the DNA is TGTGCCAGCAGCTTACAGGGGGGGGCCGGAGAGACCCAGTACTTC.

The V and J genes are TRBV20-1 and TRBJ2-1; no clear D. The germline V gene has CDR1 DFQATT and CDR2 SNEGSKA (reference sequence). Trimming took 4 bases from V and 9 from J, leaving 7 bases between them. CDR3 length: 10 amino acids. Here the CDR3 reads CSAMYPEQFF. In DNA, the CDR3 is TGCAGTGCTATGTACCCTGAGCAGTTCTTC.

J is TRBJ2-7 and V is TRBV6-1; D is undetermined. Germline V gives CDR1 MNHNS, CDR2 SASEGT. CDR3 length: 18 amino acids. Trimming shortened V by 2 bases and J by 5 bases, and 25 bases separated the two germline ends. As DNA, the CDR3 is TGTGCCAGCAGTGAATGGAGTCGGGTCTTACAGCTACCTGACGAGCAGTACGTC. This encodes CASSEWSRVLQLPDEQYV.

V gene TRBV6-5 combines with J gene TRBJ1-5, with 8 bases aligning to TRBD1. V shed 6 bases and J 4 bases; nucleotides not matched to a gene: 2. This CDR3 has 13 amino acids. The germline gives CDR1 MNHEY, CDR2 SVGAGI. Written as DNA, the CDR3 is TGTGCCAGCAGCCGGACAGGGAATCAGCCCCAGCATTTT. Protein: CASSRTGNQPQHF.

This chain uses TRBV12-3 or TRBV12-4 with TRBJ1-5; D is undetermined. V gave up 6 bases and J gave up 5 bases, with 11 bases separating them. This CDR3 contains 13 residues. The CDR3: CASRPGRDQPQHF. The CDR3 DNA reads TGTGCCAGCAGACCTGGGAGGGATCAGCCCCAGCATTTT.

The chain uses TRBV12-3 or TRBV12-4 and TRBJ1-5; D is unclear. The CDR3 has 13 residues. V was trimmed by 7 bases and J by 4 bases, leaving 11 bases between them. CDR3 bases: TGTGCCAGCACTCCTTCGATTAATCAGCCCCAGCATTTT. Translating it yields CASTPSINQPQHF.

This clone was seen a handful of times. The V and J genes are TRBV19 and TRBJ2-2; D uncertain. The CDR3 totals 11 residues. V lost 6 bases and J lost 8, with 7 bases in between. Germline CDR1 LNHDA, CDR2 SQIVND (reference sequence). CDR3: CASRTKGELFF. CDR3 nucleotide sequence: TGTGCCAGTAGGACCAAGGGGGAGCTGTTTTTT.